Presented here are 8 T cell receptor beta chains from one specimen sequenced in a study of OX40 agonist ivuxolimab in advanced cancers. Assay used: immunoSEQ multiplex PCR; TCRdb lists only in-frame clones, some missing. The table records 30,000 to 45,000 clones, 75% to 90% of them present only once. This specimen consisted of CD4+ or CD8+ T cells sorted from blood, obtained in a trial of the OX40 agonist ivuxolimab. The receptors derive from an adult with an advanced solid tumor such as melanoma, head and neck, liver or kidney cancer.

The rearrangement joins TRBV5-1 to TRBJ1-4; 8 bases map to TRBD1. The V segment lost 3 bases and the J segment 3 bases; nucleotides outside the gene matches: 7. This CDR3 region has 16 residues. CDR1 and CDR2 (germline): SGHRS, YFSETQ. CDR3: CASSSGQVSPNEKLFF. In nucleotides, the CDR3 is TGCGCCAGCAGCTCGGGACAGGTCTCTCCTAATGAAAAACTGTTTTTT.

V is TRBV6-1 and J is TRBJ2-7; 9 nucleotides line up with TRBD1. Looked up from germline, CDR1 is MNHNS and CDR2 is SASEGT. With V trimmed by 3 bases and J by 1 base, 10 bases remained unmatched. This CDR3 comprises 17 residues. The CDR3 region has the DNA TGTGCCAGCAGTGATACCTGGGGAGGGACAGGGTCCTACGAGCAGTACTTC. Translation: CASSDTWGGTGSYEQYF.

For this clone: Germline is not matched at one junction end, which may reflect a read error. The chain couples TRBV11-2 to TRBJ2-2; tentative D call: TRBD2 (5 bases). Germline V gene sequence: CDR1 SGHAT, CDR2 FQNNGV. This CDR3 has 15 residues. CDR3 DNA sequence: TGTGCCAGCAGCCTAGACTACGCGAACACCGGGGAGCTGTTTTTT. Translated: CASSLDYANTGELFF. Filled out from reference TRBV11-2 and TRBJ2-2, the complete variable domain reads EAGVAQSPRYKIIEKRQSVAFWCNPISGHATLYWYQQILGQGPKLLIQFQNNGVVDDSQLPKDRFSAERLKGVDSTLKIQPAKLEDSAVYLCASSLDYANTGELFFGEGSRLTVL.

The chain links TRBV2 to TRBJ1-1; a possible D gene is TRBD1 (5 bases). The CDR3 length is 12 residues. CDR1 is SNHLY, CDR2 FYNNEI, per germline. Trimming shortened V by 3 bases and J by 5 bases, and 7 bases separated the two germline ends. CDR3 amino acids: CASSERGTEAFF. CDR3 coding DNA: TGTGCCAGCAGTGAGCGGGGGACTGAAGCTTTCTTT.

The chain is built from TRBV7-3 and TRBJ2-3; D is uncertain. Trimming shortened V by 2 bases and J by 4 bases, and 7 bases separated the two germline ends. This CDR3 has 13 residues. Germline V gene sequence: CDR1 SGHTA, CDR2 FQGTGA. In DNA, the CDR3 is TGTGCCAGCAGCTTACTTGGCGCAGATACGCAGTATTTT. This codes for CASSLLGADTQYF.

CDR3 DNA sequence: TGTGCCAGTATGGGGACAAATTATGAAAAACTGTTTTTT. Translating it yields CASMGTNYEKLFF. V usage is TRBV19 and J usage is TRBJ1-4; maybe TRBD1 (6 bases). V was shortened by 7 bases and J by 6 bases, with 12 bases between the two germline ends. The CDR3 is 13 residues long. CDR1 LNHDA and CDR2 SQIVND come from the germline V gene (reference sequence).

The chain is built from TRBV6-4 and TRBJ2-2; 8 bases agree with TRBD1. Germline V gives CDR1 MRHNA, CDR2 SNTAGT. V gave up 4 bases and J gave up 7 bases; unmatched junction bases: 14. The CDR3 is made up of 17 amino acids. CDR3 sequence reads: CASSVQPGQAINGELFF. The CDR3 bases are TGTGCCAGCAGTGTTCAACCGGGACAGGCAATAAACGGGGAGCTGTTTTTT.

DNA for the CDR3: TGCGCCAGCAGCGGTAGGACAGGGGACACTGAAGCTTTCTTT. As protein: CASSGRTGDTEAFF. V is TRBV5-1 and J is TRBJ1-1, with TRBD1 matching 9 bases. The length of the CDR3 is 14 residues. Trimming at V came to 4 bases and at J to 3 bases, leaving 4 bases not matched to a gene. Germline CDR1 is SGHRS and CDR2 is YFSETQ. Full variable domain (remainder filled in from reference TRBV5-1 and TRBJ1-1): KAGVTQTPRYLIKTRGQQVTLSCSPISGHRSVSWYQQTPGQGLQFLFEYFSETQRNKGNFPGRFSGRQFSNSRSEMNVSTLELGDSALYLCASSGRTGDTEAFFGQGTRLTVV.